This record covers a single T cell receptor beta chain. The antigen is not known. The data are from a study of response to subunit inactivated influenza vaccine. Study results and caveats: The study's authors posited that every seasonal influenza vaccination enlists few new T cells.

V was trimmed by 3 bases and J by 5 bases, leaving 9 bases between them. This CDR3 is 13 amino acids long. Germline CDR1 reads KGHSH; CDR2 reads LQKENI. TCRdb itself ran the RT-PCR reads through MiXCR, one entry per CDR3 protein. The table shows about half a million distinct CDR3 sequences, with 25% occurring only once. The sequence came from a man aged 50 to 60 who received an inactivated influenza vaccine. This chain links TRBV18 with TRBJ2-3; tentatively, D is TRBD1 (5 bases). Sequenced here: CD4+ T cells sorted from PBMCs, sampled approximately 5 days after vaccination. CDR3 region: CASSPTVGDTQYF. In DNA form, the CDR3 reads TGTGCCAGCTCACCGACAGTGGGAGATACGCAGTATTTT.